The 21 T cell receptor beta chains in this list originate from one sample, sequenced in a study of a mutant IDH1 vaccine in newly diagnosed glioma. Generated by immunoSEQ multiplex PCR, the TCRdb table keeps only in-frame clones and is missing some. Of about 54,000 clones in the sample, around 81% were seen once. Time point described: week 5, during vaccination. What each vaccine dose contained was 300 ug of mutant IDH1 20-mer peptide, accompanied by topical imiquimod. No cognate antigen is known for these TCRs. The specimen was PBMCs, collected from a glioma patient whose treatment included an IDH1 peptide vaccine. All receptors come from a man aged 25-40 years with glioma.

The chain carries TRBV9 and TRBJ2-1; TRBD1 is a possible D gene (6 bases). The CDR3 runs 13 residues. V lost 4 bases to trimming and J lost 9 bases, with 14 bases between them. Germline CDR1 is SGDLS and CDR2 is YYNGEE. CDR3 loop: CASSPGTIGEQFF. In DNA, the CDR3 is TGTGCCAGCAGCCCAGGGACAATCGGTGAGCAGTTCTTC.

The chain carries TRBV5-1 and TRBJ1-1; D is uncertain. Germline CDR1 and CDR2: SGHRS and YFSETQ. This CDR3 has 14 residues. V gave up 0 bases and J gave up 4 bases, with 10 bases separating them. CDR3 sequence reads: CASSLVSLSTEAFF. The CDR3 DNA reads TGCGCCAGCAGCTTGGTCAGTTTGAGCACTGAAGCTTTCTTT.

The chain carries TRBV15 and TRBJ1-1; TRBD1 aligns across 9 bases. The CDR3 loop spans 15 amino acids. V dropped 0 bases and J dropped 10; count of bases not matched to a gene: 9. The germline CDR1 and CDR2 sequences are LNHNV and YYDKDF (reference sequence). CDR3 DNA: TGTGCCACCAGCAGAGACCCGGGACAGGGATTTGGAGCTTTCTTT. It codes for CATSRDPGQGFGAFF.

V is TRBV6-5 and J is TRBJ1-2; no clear D gene. The CDR3 loop spans 15 amino acids. The ends were cut back, 0 bases at V and 0 bases at J, with 8 bases in the middle. CDR1 MNHEY and CDR2 SVGAGI come from the germline V gene. The CDR3 loop is CASSYSREPNYGYTF. The CDR3 DNA reads as TGTGCCAGCAGTTACTCGCGTGAACCTAACTATGGCTACACCTTC.

This chain links TRBV11-3 with TRBJ2-7; 7 bases are shared with TRBD1. Germline V lookup: CDR1 SGHNT, CDR2 YENEEA. The junction had 2 bases not matched to a gene; V was cut back by 5 bases and J by 1 base. The CDR3 covers 13 residues. DNA of the CDR3: TGTGCCAGCAGCCTGGGACAGTCCTACGAGCAGTACTTC. Translated, it gives CASSLGQSYEQYF.

The V gene is TRBV7-8, the J gene TRBJ2-7; 7 bases line up with TRBD1. The germline CDR1 and CDR2 sequences are SGHVS and FQNEAQ. After removal of 1 base from V and 0 bases from J, the junction contained 12 bases not matched to a gene. The CDR3 has 18 residues. The CDR3 DNA is TGTGCCAGCAGCTTAGGGGTCACAGGGGCGTCTCACTCCTACGAGCAGTACTTC. It encodes CASSLGVTGASHSYEQYF.

The chain is built from TRBV5-4 and TRBJ2-1; the match to TRBD1 covers 11 bases. Per germline, CDR1 SGHNT and CDR2 YYREEE (reference sequence). CDR3 length: 15 residues. The trim removed 4 bases at V and 6 bases at J, leaving 6 bases unmatched. The DNA of the CDR3 is TGTGCCAGCAGCACAGGACAGGGGGCCTCCAATGAGCAGTTCTTC. This encodes CASSTGQGASNEQFF.

The V gene is TRBV11-2, the J gene TRBJ1-1, with unresolved D. The V gene's germline CDR1 is SGHAT and CDR2 FQNNGV. This CDR3 comprises 16 residues. V gave up 4 bases and J gave up 1 base, with 16 bases separating them. This CDR3 is CASSSNGGLANTEAFF. The CDR3 DNA reads TGTGCCAGCAGCTCAAATGGCGGACTGGCGAACACTGAAGCTTTCTTT. Full variable domain (missing parts from reference TRBV11-2 and TRBJ1-1): EAGVAQSPRYKIIEKRQSVAFWCNPISGHATLYWYQQILGQGPKLLIQFQNNGVVDDSQLPKDRFSAERLKGVDSTLKIQPAKLEDSAVYLCASSSNGGLANTEAFFGQGTRLTVV.

The chain uses TRBV30 and TRBJ2-7; D call uncertain. CDR1 and CDR2 (germline): GTSNPN, SVGIG (reference sequence). Trimming shortened V by 5 bases and J by 2 bases, and 4 bases separated the two germline ends. The CDR3 contains 10 residues. In DNA, the CDR3 is TGTGCCTGGGGTACCTACGAGCAGTACTTC. Translation gives CAWGTYEQYF. Full variable domain (remainder filled in from reference TRBV30 and TRBJ2-7): SQTIHQWPATLVQPVGSPLSLECTVEGTSNPNLYWYRQAAGRGLQLLFYSVGIGQISSEVPQNLSASRPQDRQFILSSKKLLLSDSGFYLCAWGTYEQYFGPGTRLTVT.

V usage is TRBV6-1 and J usage is TRBJ2-7, with D perhaps TRBD1 or TRBD2 (5 bases each). Trimming removed 2 bases from V and 6 bases from J, with 11 bases in between. The CDR3 is made up of 13 amino acids. Germline lookup yields CDR1 MNHNS and CDR2 SASEGT. CDR3 bases: TGTGCCAGCAGTGAATTTAAGAGGGGCGAGCAGTACTTC. Translated, it gives CASSEFKRGEQYF.

The chain employs TRBV10-2 and TRBJ1-5, with 7 nucleotides matching TRBD1. Germline V gene sequence: CDR1 WSHSY, CDR2 SAAADI. The CDR3 has 19 residues. V lost 4 bases to trimming and J lost 3 bases; unmatched junction nucleotides: 18. CDR3 nucleotide sequence: TGCGCCAGCAGTGCAACAGGATTATTACAGGGGCGTCCCAATCAGCCCCAGCATTTT. Its translation: CASSATGLLQGRPNQPQHF.

CDR3 residues: CASSLSPASDTEAFF. The CDR3 bases are TGTGCCAGCAGTTTATCTCCAGCCTCGGACACTGAAGCTTTCTTT. The chain links TRBV27 to TRBJ1-1, with no clear D. The CDR3 sequence is 15 residues long. V lost 0 bases and J lost 3, with 11 bases in between. Germline-derived CDR1 and CDR2 are MNHEY and SMNVEV (reference sequence).

The genes are TRBV7-9 and TRBJ2-1; a possible D gene is TRBD1 (5 bases). Germline V gives CDR1 SEHNR, CDR2 FQNEAQ (reference sequence). The V end was cut by 4 bases, the J end by 9 bases, with 13 bases between. The CDR3 runs 13 residues. CDR3 DNA sequence: TGTGCCAGCAGCTACCAGGGTGAAGGTGAGCAGTTCTTC. Translated, it gives CASSYQGEGEQFF. Combining the CDR3 with reference TRBV7-9 and TRBJ2-1 gives the whole variable domain DTGVSQNPRHKITKRGQNVTFRCDPISEHNRLYWYRQTLGQGPEFLTYFQNEAQLEKSRLLSDRFSAERPKGSFSTLEIQRTEQGDSAMYLCASSYQGEGEQFFGPGTRLTVL.

CDR3 residues: CASSSRATGLETQYF. In nucleotides, the CDR3 is TGTGCCAGCTCAAGCCGGGCTACGGGGCTTGAGACCCAGTACTTC. The genes are TRBV18 and TRBJ2-5; D may correspond to TRBD1 or TRBD2 (5 bases each). V was clipped by 5 bases and J by 5 bases, with 18 bases between them. This CDR3 region has 15 residues. Germline V lookup: CDR1 KGHSH, CDR2 LQKENI.

The V and J genes are TRBV5-8 and TRBJ1-1, with 8 bases that match TRBD1. The CDR3 extends over 12 amino acids. Unmatched junction bases numbered 6, after V lost 3 bases and J lost 11 bases. The germline gives CDR1 SGHTS, CDR2 YDEGEE. The CDR3 DNA sequence: TGTGCCAGCAGCTGGGGGACAGGATCTGCTTTCTTT. It is translated as CASSWGTGSAFF.

This clone was counted once. This chain joins TRBV9 and TRBJ2-7; D not resolved. Per germline, CDR1 SGDLS and CDR2 YYNGEE. Trimming cost V 0 bases and J 3 bases, with 10 bases left between them. This CDR3 contains 14 residues. Here the CDR3 reads CASSVATAGYEQYF. Here the CDR3 DNA reads TGTGCCAGCAGCGTAGCTACGGCTGGCTACGAGCAGTACTTC. Full variable domain (missing parts from reference TRBV9 and TRBJ2-7): DSGVTQTPKHLITATGQRVTLRCSPRSGDLSVYWYQQSLDQGLQFLIQYYNGEERAKGNILERFSAQQFPDLHSELNLSSLELGDSALYFCASSVATAGYEQYFGPGTRLTVT.

This chain links TRBV6-5 with TRBJ1-1; TRBD1 might be the D (5 bases). The CDR3 has 15 residues. In germline, CDR1 is MNHEY, CDR2 SVGAGI. V gave up 2 bases and J gave up 4 bases, with 14 bases separating them. The DNA of the CDR3 is TGTGCCAGCAGTTACCGGGGGTTGGGAGGCACTGAAGCTTTCTTT. Its translation: CASSYRGLGGTEAFF.

The chain links TRBV7-9 to TRBJ2-1; 9 bases match TRBD2. J was trimmed by 9 bases and V by 1 base; bases with no gene match: 10. The CDR3 contains 16 residues. Germline CDR1 is SEHNR and CDR2 is FQNEAQ (reference sequence). DNA of the CDR3: TGTGCCAGCAGCTTAGGGCGGGGGGGCCCCCTTATTGAGCAGTTCTTC. Its protein product is CASSLGRGGPLIEQFF.

This clone was seen only a few times. The chain recombines TRBV28 with TRBJ1-1; tentatively, D is TRBD1 (5 bases). Trimming removed 8 bases at V and 2 bases at J, with 15 bases between. The CDR3 is 14 residues long. Germline CDR1 is MDHEN and CDR2 is SYDVKM. In DNA, the CDR3 is TGTGCCAGCTTGAGGGGCTCTGCAAACACTGAAGCTTTCTTT. Residues: CASLRGSANTEAFF.

The chain links TRBV5-1 to TRBJ2-1; tentatively, D is TRBD2 (6 bases). Germline lookup yields CDR1 SGHRS and CDR2 YFSETQ. CDR3 length: 15 residues. The V end was cut by 3 bases, the J end by 7 bases, with 17 bases between. DNA for the CDR3: TGCGCCAGCAGCTCTACTTCGGCTAGCGTAAATGAGCAGTTCTTC. Encoded protein: CASSSTSASVNEQFF.

This chain joins TRBV6-6 and TRBJ1-5; maybe TRBD1 (5 bases). V shed 8 bases and J shed 4 bases, with 12 bases lying between them. From germline, CDR1 is MNHNY and CDR2 SVGAGI (reference sequence). The CDR3 runs 13 residues. The CDR3 coding sequence is TGTGCCAGCCTTAATGGGGGGAATCAGCCCCAGCATTTT. It is translated as CASLNGGNQPQHF.